This TCR beta chain was recorded in a study of spatial heterogeneity in lung cancer (dated by TCRdb to the late 2010s). Background for the entire study: More beta-chain than alpha-chain transcripts were consistently detected, likely reflecting higher beta-chain transcript abundance. TCR alpha and beta repertoires were quantitatively compared across multiple tumor regions, matched nontumor lung and blood in non-small cell lung cancer. Both alpha and beta chains were TCR-sequenced in samples taken at surgery, namely 220 tumor regions, fewer than 80 matched nontumor lung samples and a few dozen PBMC samples. The study linked features of the TCR repertoire to counts of nonsynonymous mutations, which were determined by whole-exome sequencing of tumor tissue. In the raw uncorrected reads, each unique combination of TCR and UMI appeared on average more than ten times.

Comments on this clonotype: Which antigen it targets is not known. No base quality information exists; no much larger clone differs at one position. A library made for alpha chains picked up this beta chain off target, so its size means little.

The full study reports these points: Confirming at a functional level the hypothesis that regional TCRs recognize regional mutations was considered to require additional single-cell paired TCR alpha and beta sequencing.

Sequences MNHNS (CDR1) and SASEGT (CDR2) are obtained from the germline V gene. A distance of 16 bases separates the germline ends of V and J, which lose 10 bases and 0 bases respectively. Measured from the cysteine to the phenylalanine, the CDR3 is 16 residues long. Just CDR3 DNA is preserved here, 48 bases in frame from base 1. The sample's time point label is to be understood as: sample taken at primary tumor resection. Samples were obtained from 72 patients with early-stage, untreated non-small cell lung cancer from the lung TRACERx cohort. Without any cell sorting, TCR sequencing was performed on whole RNA extracted either from tumor and nontumor lung tissue or from cryopreserved PBMC samples. Only patients for whom sufficient RNA was available from at least two tumor regions were selected for TCR sequencing. Tumor and adjacent nontumor lung specimens were reviewed by a lung pathologist before selection.

The library came from 5' RACE. The sample was run on a NextSeq 500. In the TCR library protocol, a unique molecular identifier was attached to each TCR cDNA molecule so that PCR and sequencing errors could be corrected. On the authors' methods: TCR identification, UMI-based error correction and CDR3 extraction were performed with Decombinator tools. Expanded TCRs were defined as those above a frequency of 2 per 1,000, corresponding to the top 1% of the tumor frequency distribution. Renyi diversity was calculated using the R vegan package after each repertoire was subsampled 100 times to 5,000 TCRs. CDR3 similarity networks were constructed using string-kernel similarity of amino acid triplets, with links drawn between CDR3s whose pairwise similarity was above 0.82. TCRdb trimmed public reads at Q25 via fastp, called clones via MiXCR and kept in-frame beta chains. Rows merge per CDR3 protein into single entries with the most common DNA and genes. What appears here as the V and J calls and clone size reflects TCRdb's work, not the paper's. In this sample the table shows fewer than 18,000 distinct CDR3 sequences, about 3.6% of which occur a single time. Of the sample, roughly 10% falls within the top ten clones.

The TCR comes from a male donor with early-stage non-small cell lung cancer. The rearrangement joined TRBV6-1 to TRBJ1-6; a tentative D match to TRBD1 spans 5 bases. Sample: normal lung tissue next to the tumor, taken at surgery. The DNA sequence is as follows: TGTGCCACCAAGACAGAGACGAACTCCTATAATTCACCCCTCCACTTT. This yields the protein CATKTETNSYNSPLHF.